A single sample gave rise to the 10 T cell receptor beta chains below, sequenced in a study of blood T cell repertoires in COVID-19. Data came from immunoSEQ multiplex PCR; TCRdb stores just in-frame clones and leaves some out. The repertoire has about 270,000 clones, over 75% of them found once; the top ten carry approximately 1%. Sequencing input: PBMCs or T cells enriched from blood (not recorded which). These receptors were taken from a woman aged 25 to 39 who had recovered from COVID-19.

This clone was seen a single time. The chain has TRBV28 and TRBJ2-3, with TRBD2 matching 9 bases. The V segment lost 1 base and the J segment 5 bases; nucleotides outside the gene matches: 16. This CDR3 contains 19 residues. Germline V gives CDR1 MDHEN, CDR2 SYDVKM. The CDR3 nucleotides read TGTGCCAGCAGTTTATTGGGGTTGGAGCGGGGGGCGCCAGGAGATACGCAGTATTTT. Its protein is CASSLLGLERGAPGDTQYF.

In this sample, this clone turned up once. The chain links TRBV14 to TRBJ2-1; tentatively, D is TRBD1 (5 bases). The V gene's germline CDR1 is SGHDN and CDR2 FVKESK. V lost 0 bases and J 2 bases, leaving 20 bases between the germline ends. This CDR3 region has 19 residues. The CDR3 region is CASSQEWGLRAGPYNEQFF. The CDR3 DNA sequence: TGTGCCAGCAGCCAAGAATGGGGCCTAAGGGCCGGACCCTACAATGAGCAGTTCTTC.

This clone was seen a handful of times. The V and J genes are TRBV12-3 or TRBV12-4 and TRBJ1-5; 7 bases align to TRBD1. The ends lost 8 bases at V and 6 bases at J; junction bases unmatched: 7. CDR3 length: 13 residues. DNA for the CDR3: TGTGCCAGCGGAGAACAGGGGCGTCAGCCCCAGCATTTT. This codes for CASGEQGRQPQHF.

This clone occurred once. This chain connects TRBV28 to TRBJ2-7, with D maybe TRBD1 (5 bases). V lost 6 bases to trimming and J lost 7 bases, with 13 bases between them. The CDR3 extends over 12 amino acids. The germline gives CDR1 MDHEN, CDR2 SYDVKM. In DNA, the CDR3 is TGTGCCAGCAGCTCGGCAGGGCAAGAGCAGTACTTC. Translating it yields CASSSAGQEQYF.

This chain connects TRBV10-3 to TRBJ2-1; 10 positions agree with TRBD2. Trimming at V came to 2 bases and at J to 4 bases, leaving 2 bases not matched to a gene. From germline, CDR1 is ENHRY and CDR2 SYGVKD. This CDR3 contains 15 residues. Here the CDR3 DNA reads TGTGCCATCAGTGAGAGCGGGAGGGAATACAATGAGCAGTTCTTC. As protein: CAISESGREYNEQFF.

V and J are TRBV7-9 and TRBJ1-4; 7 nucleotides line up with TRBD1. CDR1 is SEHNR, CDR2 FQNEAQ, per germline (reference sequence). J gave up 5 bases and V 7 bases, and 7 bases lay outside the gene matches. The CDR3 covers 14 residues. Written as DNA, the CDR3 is TGTGCCAGCAAACCGACAGGGAAAAATGAAAAACTGTTTTTT. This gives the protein CASKPTGKNEKLFF.

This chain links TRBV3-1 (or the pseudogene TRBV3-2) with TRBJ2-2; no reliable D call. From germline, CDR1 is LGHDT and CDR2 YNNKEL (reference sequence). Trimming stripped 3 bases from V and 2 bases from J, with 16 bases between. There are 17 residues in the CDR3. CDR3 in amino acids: CASSQDPQKTNTGELFF. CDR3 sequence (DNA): TGTGCCAGCAGCCAGGATCCACAGAAGACAAACACCGGGGAGCTGTTTTTT.

The CDR3 bases are TGTGCCTGGAGTGTAGCCCGGGATCAGCCCCAGCATTTT. This gives the protein CAWSVARDQPQHF. The chain uses TRBV30 and TRBJ1-5; D gene ambiguous. The germline CDR1 and CDR2 sequences are GTSNPN and SVGIG (reference sequence). V shed 0 bases and J shed 5 bases, with 8 bases lying between them. The CDR3 has 13 amino acids. The full variable domain, completed using reference TRBV30 and TRBJ1-5, is SQTIHQWPATLVQPVGSPLSLECTVEGTSNPNLYWYRQAAGRGLQLLFYSVGIGQISSEVPQNLSASRPQDRQFILSSKKLLLSDSGFYLCAWSVARDQPQHFGDGTRLSIL.

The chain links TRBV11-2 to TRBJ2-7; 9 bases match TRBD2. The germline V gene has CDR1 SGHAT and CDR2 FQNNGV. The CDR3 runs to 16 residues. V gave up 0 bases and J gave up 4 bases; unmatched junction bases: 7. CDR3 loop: CASSLDASGGRYEQYF. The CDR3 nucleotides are TGTGCCAGCAGCTTAGATGCCAGCGGGGGGAGGTACGAGCAGTACTTC.

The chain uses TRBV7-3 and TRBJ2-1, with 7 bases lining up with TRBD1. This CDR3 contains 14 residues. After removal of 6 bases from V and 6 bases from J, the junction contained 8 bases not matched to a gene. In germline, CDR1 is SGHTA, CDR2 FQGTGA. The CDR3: CASRSTGSVNEQFF. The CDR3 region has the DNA TGTGCCAGCAGGTCGACAGGGAGCGTCAATGAGCAGTTCTTC. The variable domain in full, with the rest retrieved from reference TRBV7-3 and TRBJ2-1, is GAGVSQTPSNKVTEKGKYVELRCDPISGHTALYWYRQSLGQGPEFLIYFQGTGAADDSGLPNDRFFAVRPEGSVSTLKIQRTERGDSAVYLCASRSTGSVNEQFFGPGTRLTVL.